The 22 T cell receptor beta chains reported below all come from one sample, sequenced in a study of response to subunit inactivated influenza vaccine. In TCRdb, the RT-PCR reads were re-called with MiXCR into one record per CDR3 protein. The repertoire includes over 300,000 distinct CDR3 sequences, around a fifth of them detected once, and roughly 10% sits in the top ten. The sequencing used PBMCs from blood, collected approximately 22 months after vaccination. Receptors were obtained from a man between 50 and 70 years old who received an inactivated influenza vaccine.

Only a few counts were recorded for this clonotype. The gene calls are TRBV20-1 and TRBJ2-7; 7 bases map to TRBD1. In germline, CDR1 is DFQATT, CDR2 SNEGSKA (reference sequence). The CDR3 covers 15 residues. Losses at the gene ends were 1 base for V and 4 bases for J; bases not matched to a gene: 10. In nucleotides, the CDR3 is TGCAGTGCTAGAGCCCCGGGACAGTGGGCATACGAGCAGTACTTC. Its translation: CSARAPGQWAYEQYF.

This clonotype has ten or more counts. The V call is TRBV12-3 or TRBV12-4, the J call TRBJ1-6; 7 bases align to TRBD1. V lost 6 bases and J lost 9; bases outside the gene matches: 8. The length of the CDR3 is 14 residues. DNA of the CDR3: TGTGCCAGCAGCAATACTCCAGGGGGTTCACCCCTCCACTTT. It specifies CASSNTPGGSPLHF.

The chain carries TRBV7-9 and TRBJ2-5; TRBD1 matches 8 bases. Germline V lookup: CDR1 SEHNR, CDR2 FQNEAQ (reference sequence). Trimming cost V 5 bases and J 5 bases; bases outside gene matches: 7. There are 14 residues in the CDR3. Here the CDR3 reads CASSRGQVVETQYF. The CDR3 DNA follows: TGTGCCAGCAGCCGGGGACAGGTGGTCGAGACCCAGTACTTC.

The chain uses TRBV12-3 or TRBV12-4 and TRBJ1-6; no definite D call. This CDR3 has 14 residues. V was trimmed by 3 bases and J by 6 bases, leaving 9 bases between them. The CDR3 DNA sequence: TGTGCCAGCAGTTTCGGCCAGCCTAATTCACCCCTCCACTTT. The encoded protein is CASSFGQPNSPLHF.

The rearrangement joins TRBV3-1 to TRBJ1-1; 7 bases match TRBD1. The CDR3 runs 15 residues. The junction had 8 bases not matched to a gene; V was cut back by 3 bases and J by 4 bases. CDR1 is LGHDT, CDR2 YNNKEL, per germline (reference sequence). CDR3 nucleotides: TGTGCCAGCAGCCACGATTGGGCAGGGGGCACTGAAGCTTTCTTT. This codes for CASSHDWAGGTEAFF.

This clonotype was seen a few times. V and J are TRBV5-6 and TRBJ2-5; perhaps TRBD1 as D (6 bases). The CDR3 is 14 amino acids. With 4 bases removed from V and 3 bases from J, the gap between germline ends came to 13 bases. Germline V gene lookup returns CDR1 SGHDT and CDR2 YYEEEE. CDR3 loop: CASSIWTEEETQYF. Written as DNA, the CDR3 is TGTGCCAGCAGCATCTGGACAGAAGAAGAGACCCAGTACTTC.

V gene TRBV7-3 combines with J gene TRBJ2-3; D is possibly TRBD2 (6 bases). V was trimmed by 4 bases and J by 4 bases, leaving 9 bases between them. The CDR3 runs to 13 residues. CDR1 SGHTA and CDR2 FQGTGA come from the germline V gene. Written as DNA, the CDR3 is TGTGCCAGCAGCTCCGGGAGTTCAGATACGCAGTATTTT. Encoded protein: CASSSGSSDTQYF. The entire variable domain, with the rest obtained from reference TRBV7-3 and TRBJ2-3, is as follows: GAGVSQTPSNKVTEKGKYVELRCDPISGHTALYWYRQSLGQGPEFLIYFQGTGAADDSGLPNDRFFAVRPEGSVSTLKIQRTERGDSAVYLCASSSGSSDTQYFGPGTRLTVL.

This clonotype was seen ten or more times. The rearrangement uses TRBV19 and TRBJ1-6, with D possibly being TRBD1 (6 bases). Per germline, CDR1 LNHDA and CDR2 SQIVND (reference sequence). Trimming took 6 bases from V and 5 from J, leaving 11 bases between them. This CDR3 comprises 14 residues. The DNA of the CDR3 is TGTGCCAGTAGGAGGACAGAAGATAATTCACCCCTCCACTTT. It is translated as CASRRTEDNSPLHF.

V and J are TRBV19 and TRBJ1-1, with D possibly being TRBD1 (5 bases). Germline CDR1 and CDR2: LNHDA and SQIVND (reference sequence). Trimming left V 4 bases short and J 6 bases short, with 18 bases between. CDR3 size: 15 residues. Here the CDR3 reads CASSTYAGDAAEAFF. In DNA, the CDR3 is TGTGCCAGTAGTACCTACGCGGGGGACGCGGCTGAAGCTTTCTTT.

V and J are TRBV6-1 and TRBJ2-2, with D perhaps TRBD1 (8 bases). Trimming stripped 7 bases from V and 7 bases from J, with 16 bases between. Germline V CDR1 and CDR2: MNHNS, SASEGT. There are 14 residues in the CDR3. The CDR3 here is CASNNRGGDGELFF. CDR3 nucleotides: TGTGCCAGCAACAACAGGGGGGGGGACGGGGAGCTGTTTTTT.

The table lists this clonotype with a few counts. The rearrangement uses TRBV27 and TRBJ2-1; no clear D. V was cut by 6 bases and J by 3 bases, with 6 bases left in between. Per the germline V gene, CDR1 is MNHEY and CDR2 is SMNVEV (reference sequence). The CDR3 spans 12 residues. CDR3 region: CASRASYNEQFF. DNA of the CDR3: TGTGCCAGCAGGGCTAGCTACAATGAGCAGTTCTTC.

As concerns this clonotype: One end of the junction varies from germline; a read error may be responsible. The rearrangement joins TRBV13 to TRBJ1-4; D gene ambiguous. Germline CDR1 and CDR2: PRHDT and FYEKMQ (reference sequence). The CDR3 spans 15 residues. The CDR3 DNA follows: TGTGCCAGCAGATCCCCCTGGAATGCTAATGAAAAACTGTTGTTT. Translated, it gives CASRSPWNANEKLLF.

Many counts were recorded for this clonotype. This chain joins TRBV24-1 and TRBJ1-5; TRBD1 aligns across 10 bases. The CDR3 is 16 residues long. Per germline, CDR1 KGHDR and CDR2 SFDVKD. V shed 4 bases and J 2 bases; nucleotides not matched to a gene: 4. CDR3 amino acids: CATSEPGTGGNQPQHF. CDR3 nucleotide sequence: TGTGCCACCAGTGAACCCGGGACAGGGGGCAATCAGCCCCAGCATTTT.

This clonotype was found a few times. The junction differs from germline at one of its ends, possibly a read error. The chain's CDR3 is CASSLGLDVDF. CDR3 nucleotide sequence: TGTGCCAGCAGTTTGGGACTAGATGTAGACTTC. The chain recombines TRBV12-3 or TRBV12-4 with TRBJ2-4; 8 positions match TRBD2. The CDR3 covers 11 residues.

The chain couples TRBV4-1 to TRBJ2-5; D uncertain. Germline CDR1 MGHRA, CDR2 YSYEKL. V gave up 1 base and J gave up 5 bases, with 8 bases separating them. There are 13 residues in the CDR3. In DNA, the CDR3 is TGCGCCAGCAGCCAAGGAGTGGCGGAGACCCAGTACTTC. Translated: CASSQGVAETQYF.

CDR3 protein: CASSGYQETQYF. The CDR3 DNA reads as TGTGCCAGCAGCGGCTACCAAGAGACCCAGTACTTC. The rearrangement uses TRBV6-2 or TRBV6-3 and TRBJ2-5, with D hard to call. Trimming left V 6 bases short and J 0 bases short, with 5 bases between. This CDR3 has 12 residues. Germline CDR1 reads MNHEY; CDR2 reads SVGEGT.

At least ten counts were recorded for this clonotype. The chain uses TRBV4-2 and TRBJ1-1; 7 bases match TRBD1. The CDR3 consists of 19 residues. Germline loops: CDR1 LGHNA, CDR2 YNFKEQ. Losses at the gene ends were 1 base for V and 1 base for J; bases not matched to a gene: 15. The CDR3 DNA reads as TGTGCCAGCAGCCAAGTCGGAGGAGGGGGCTGGGGAGCGAACACTGAAGCTTTCTTT. Translation: CASSQVGGGGWGANTEAFF.

V is TRBV6-2 or TRBV6-3 and J is TRBJ1-2; D gene unclear. Germline V lookup: CDR1 MNHEY, CDR2 SVGEGT. CDR3 size: 12 residues. Trimming shortened V by 6 bases and J by 1 base, and 6 bases separated the two germline ends. CDR3 amino acids: CASSSYNYGYTF. The CDR3 DNA reads as TGTGCCAGCAGCTCTTATAACTATGGCTACACCTTC.

The rearrangement joins TRBV7-9 to TRBJ2-3, with D possibly matching TRBD1 (6 bases). Trimming removed 5 bases from V and 0 bases from J, with 15 bases in between. CDR1 SEHNR and CDR2 FQNEAQ come from the germline V gene (reference sequence). The CDR3 covers 16 residues. CDR3 in amino acids: CASSRSTGPSTDTQYF. CDR3 coding DNA: TGTGCCAGCAGCCGCTCGACAGGACCGAGCACAGATACGCAGTATTTT.

The V and J genes are TRBV7-2 and TRBJ2-4; D is unclear. The V gene lost 2 bases and the J gene lost 1 base, with 3 bases spanning the gap. Germline CDR1 and CDR2: SGHTA and FQGNSA. CDR3 length: 13 residues. CDR3 nucleotide sequence: TGTGCCAGCAGCTTAATGGCCAAAAACATTCAGTACTTC. It translates to CASSLMAKNIQYF.

The chain couples TRBV6-5 to TRBJ2-1, with a weak D call TRBD2 (6 bases). CDR1 MNHEY and CDR2 SVGAGI come from the germline V gene. V lost 4 bases and J lost 0, with 13 bases in between. The CDR3 runs 16 residues. As DNA, the CDR3 is TGTGCCAGCAGTTTCTCGCGGGAAATCTCCTACAATGAGCAGTTCTTC. Translating it yields CASSFSREISYNEQFF.

This clonotype was seen a few times. This chain links TRBV2 with TRBJ1-5; TRBD1 agrees at 7 bases. The length of the CDR3 is 15 residues. CDR1 is SNHLY and CDR2 is FYNNEI in the germline V gene. Trimming removed 6 bases from V and 1 base from J; junction bases left unmatched: 6. The CDR3: CASRAQTGSNQPQHF. For the CDR3, the DNA is TGTGCCAGCAGGGCACAGACAGGGAGCAATCAGCCCCAGCATTTT.